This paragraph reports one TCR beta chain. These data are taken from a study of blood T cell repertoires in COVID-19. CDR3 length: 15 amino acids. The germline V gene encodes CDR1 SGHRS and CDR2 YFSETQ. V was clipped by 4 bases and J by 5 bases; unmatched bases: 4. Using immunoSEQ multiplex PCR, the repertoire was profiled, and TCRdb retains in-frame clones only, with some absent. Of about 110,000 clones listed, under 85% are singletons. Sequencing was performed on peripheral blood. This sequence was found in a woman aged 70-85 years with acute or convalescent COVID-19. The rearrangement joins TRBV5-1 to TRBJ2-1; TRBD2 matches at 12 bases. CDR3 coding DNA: TGCGCCAGCAGCCTAGCGGGAGGGCCTAACAATGAGCAGTTCTTC. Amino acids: CASSLAGGPNNEQFF. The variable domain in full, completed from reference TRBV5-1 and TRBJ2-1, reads KAGVTQTPRYLIKTRGQQVTLSCSPISGHRSVSWYQQTPGQGLQFLFEYFSETQRNKGNFPGRFSGRQFSNSRSEMNVSTLELGDSALYLCASSLAGGPNNEQFFGPGTRLTVL.